This TCR beta chain originates from a study of identifying expanded T cells in peripheral blood. Study conclusions and caveats: About 1.2 clones differed between technical replicates, versus approximately 17 and 20 over time. Variance in clone template counts between approximately two-week samples significantly increased with total template count across all healthy donors.

Concerning this clone itself: Its matching antigen is unknown.

Healthy donors had no documented immune events, such as infections, while sampled. This CDR3 comprises 13 residues. The germline V gene has CDR1 MRHNA and CDR2 SNTAGT. Deletions cut 5 bases from V and 0 bases from J, with 8 bases between. Produced via immunoSEQ multiplex PCR; TCRdb's table is partial and in-frame only. Of around 90,000 clones in the sample, more than 70% were seen once. The TCR was taken from a person aged 18 to 70 in good health. The sample comprised blood. The chain carries TRBV6-4 and TRBJ2-7; D unresolved. The CDR3 here is CASSPSSSYEQYF. DNA of the CDR3: TGTGCCAGCAGTCCGTCGAGCTCCTACGAGCAGTACTTC.